Below, 30 T cell receptor beta chains from the same sample are listed, as sequenced in a study of blood T cell repertoires in COVID-19. TCRdb keeps only in-frame clones here, not all; method: immunoSEQ multiplex PCR. Here the sample spans hundreds of thousands of clones, about 87% being singletons. Sequencing was performed on PBMCs or T cells enriched from blood (not recorded which). The origin of the receptors is a woman between 50 and 59 years old who had recovered from COVID-19.

V usage is TRBV21-1 and J usage is TRBJ1-1. TRBV21-1 constitutes a pseudogene. The CDR3 length is 17 residues. CDR3 bases: TGTGCCAGCAGCACCCGATCGGGGTGGGGTTTGTGCACTGAAGCTTTCTTT. It encodes CASSTRSGWGLCTEAFF.

This sequence joins TRBV9 and TRBJ1-1; D not certain. Germline values: CDR1 SGDLS, CDR2 YYNGEE. This CDR3 comprises 14 residues. V lost 0 bases and J lost 0, with 6 bases in between. CDR3: CASSVGRVNTEAFF. The DNA for the CDR3 is TGTGCCAGCAGCGTAGGACGGGTGAACACTGAAGCTTTCTTT.

V gene TRBV9 combines with J gene TRBJ1-1, with D maybe TRBD1 (6 bases). V shed 0 bases and J shed 5 bases, with 23 bases lying between them. The CDR3 is 18 residues long. Germline V gives CDR1 SGDLS, CDR2 YYNGEE. CDR3 loop: CASSVVGSGRGGNTEAFF. In DNA form, the CDR3 reads TGTGCCAGCAGCGTAGTGGGCAGCGGCAGGGGTGGGAATACTGAAGCTTTCTTT.

This rearrangement joins TRBV11-3 to TRBJ2-7; D is uncertain. The CDR3 loop spans 13 amino acids. Germline CDR1 is SGHNT and CDR2 is YENEEA. Trimming stripped 2 bases from V and 3 bases from J, with 8 bases between. DNA of the CDR3: TGTGCCAGCAGCTTAACTTCGCACTACGAGCAGTACTTC. Residues: CASSLTSHYEQYF.

The rearrangement uses TRBV4-1 and TRBJ2-3, with 7 bases lining up with TRBD1. The V gene's germline CDR1 is MGHRA and CDR2 YSYEKL. V dropped 0 bases and J dropped 1; count of bases not matched to a gene: 1. This CDR3 has 15 amino acids. For the CDR3, the DNA is TGCGCCAGCAGCCAAGAACAGGGGCGCACAGATACGCAGTATTTT. Translating it yields CASSQEQGRTDTQYF.

The chain recombines TRBV11-2 with TRBJ2-2, with D unclear. Germline V gene lookup returns CDR1 SGHAT and CDR2 FQNNGV. The CDR3 sequence is 13 residues long. Between the trimmed V and J ends, which lost 5 bases and 5 bases, there was a span of 9 bases. The chain's CDR3 is CASSLLMTGELFF. CDR3 DNA: TGTGCCAGCAGCCTCCTTATGACCGGGGAGCTGTTTTTT.

The V gene is TRBV7-9, the J gene TRBJ2-1, with 13 bases lining up with TRBD2. This CDR3 is built from 12 residues. Germline V gene data show CDR1 as SEHNR and CDR2 as FQNEAQ (reference sequence). The J segment lost 14 bases and the V segment lost 5 bases, leaving 3 bases of the junction unmatched. The CDR3 DNA reads as TGTGCCAGCAGCATCGGACTAGCGGGAGAGTTCTTC. Amino acid sequence: CASSIGLAGEFF.

V gene TRBV18 combines with J gene TRBJ1-4; possible D gene TRBD1, 6 bases. The CDR3 loop spans 13 amino acids. Trimming removed 6 bases from V and 8 bases from J, with 13 bases in between. Germline V lookup: CDR1 KGHSH, CDR2 LQKENI. The CDR3 bases are TGTGCCAGCTCCCTACAGGGATTCGAAAAACTGTTTTTT. Translated: CASSLQGFEKLFF.

The chain is built from TRBV11-1 and TRBJ2-1, with D unresolved. Trimming removed 2 bases at V and 0 bases at J, with 11 bases between. This CDR3 contains 16 residues. CDR1 and CDR2 from the germline V gene are SGHAT and FQDESV (reference sequence). CDR3 coding DNA: TGTGCCAGCAGCTTAAGAGGTACTGGCTCCTACAATGAGCAGTTCTTC. Its protein product is CASSLRGTGSYNEQFF. Full variable domain (rest looked up from reference TRBV11-1 and TRBJ2-1): EAEVAQSPRYKITEKSQAVAFWCDPISGHATLYWYRQILGQGPELLVQFQDESVVDDSQLPKDRFSAERLKGVDSTLKIQPAELGDSAMYLCASSLRGTGSYNEQFFGPGTRLTVL.

The chain recombines TRBV29-1 with TRBJ1-1, with 7 bases that match TRBD1. J gave up 0 bases and V 6 bases, and 4 bases lay outside the gene matches. This CDR3 has 13 amino acids. Germline CDR1 and CDR2: SQVTM and ANQGSEA. The CDR3 DNA reads TGCAGCGTCCTGACAGGGTTGAACACTGAAGCTTTCTTT. Protein product: CSVLTGLNTEAFF. Drawing the rest from reference TRBV29-1 and TRBJ1-1, the complete variable domain is SAVISQKPSRDICQRGTSLTIQCQVDSQVTMMFWYRQQPGQSLTLIATANQGSEATYESGFVIDKFPISRPNLTFSTLTVSNMSPEDSSIYLCSVLTGLNTEAFFGQGTRLTVV.

V gene TRBV20-1 combines with J gene TRBJ2-7, with a tentative D call TRBD2 (5 bases). The CDR3 sequence is 11 residues long. In germline, CDR1 is DFQATT, CDR2 SNEGSKA (reference sequence). Trimming took 8 bases from V and 3 from J, leaving 11 bases between them. As DNA, the CDR3 is TGCAGTAACCGGGAAGACTACGAGCAGTACTTC. The encoded protein is CSNREDYEQYF.

This clone was picked up a small number of times. The chain joins TRBV19 to TRBJ2-4; a possible D gene is TRBD1 (5 bases). CDR1 is LNHDA, CDR2 SQIVND, per germline (reference sequence). Trimming took 4 bases from V and 6 from J, leaving 13 bases between them. CDR3 length equals 14 residues. CDR3 region: CASSTQGTGNIQYF. The CDR3 DNA is TGTGCCAGTAGTACCCAGGGTACGGGAAACATTCAGTACTTC.

The chain combines TRBV6-5 with TRBJ1-2, with TRBD1 matching 7 bases. J was trimmed by 8 bases and V by 5 bases; bases with no gene match: 11. The length of the CDR3 is 14 residues. Germline V CDR1 and CDR2: MNHEY, SVGAGI. The CDR3 DNA is TGTGCCAGCAGTCCCCAGGGGGGCCGTTGGGGCTACACCTTC. It is translated as CASSPQGGRWGYTF.

This clone was seen a single time. This sequence joins TRBV27 and TRBJ1-4, with TRBD1 as a possible D gene (6 bases). With 5 bases removed from V and 11 bases from J, the gap between germline ends came to 21 bases. The CDR3 is 15 residues long. Germline V gene sequence: CDR1 MNHEY, CDR2 SMNVEV (reference sequence). DNA for the CDR3: TGTGCCAGCAGTCCACGACAGGATGCCTTGGTGAAACTGTTTTTT. This encodes CASSPRQDALVKLFF.

The chain links TRBV19 to TRBJ2-3, with no clear D. The CDR3 contains 11 residues. Trimming shortened V by 3 bases and J by 5 bases, and 3 bases separated the two germline ends. Germline V gene lookup returns CDR1 LNHDA and CDR2 SQIVND (reference sequence). This chain's CDR3 is CASSIRDTQYF. The CDR3 region has the DNA TGTGCCAGTAGTATCCGAGATACGCAGTATTTT. Full variable domain (rest looked up from reference TRBV19 and TRBJ2-3): DGGITQSPKYLFRKEGQNVTLSCEQNLNHDAMYWYRQDPGQGLRLIYYSQIVNDFQKGDIAEGYSVSREKKESFPLTVTSAQKNPTAFYLCASSIRDTQYFGPGTRLTVL.

This rearrangement joins TRBV18 to TRBJ2-7; TRBD2 agrees at 7 bases. The CDR3 length is 13 residues. Germline V gene data show CDR1 as KGHSH and CDR2 as LQKENI. Trimming removed 3 bases from V and 4 bases from J; junction bases left unmatched: 3. The chain's CDR3 is CASSPEAGYEQYF. The CDR3 bases are TGTGCCAGCTCACCCGAAGCGGGATACGAGCAGTACTTC.

The chain combines TRBV7-2 with TRBJ2-7; TRBD1 is a possible D gene (6 bases). Per germline, CDR1 SGHTA and CDR2 FQGNSA. V shed 4 bases and J shed 2 bases, with 12 bases lying between them. The CDR3 has 14 amino acids. Here the CDR3 reads CASSSWGLPYEQYF. CDR3 nucleotide sequence: TGTGCCAGCAGCTCCTGGGGGCTCCCCTACGAGCAGTACTTC.

This chain uses TRBV15 with TRBJ1-2; perhaps TRBD1 as D (5 bases). CDR1 and CDR2 from the germline V gene are LNHNV and YYDKDF (reference sequence). This CDR3 has 14 residues. With 4 bases removed from V and 8 bases from J, the gap between germline ends came to 17 bases. The CDR3 here is CATSTLGGALGYTF. The CDR3 nucleotides read TGTGCCACCAGCACCCTAGGAGGGGCTCTCGGCTACACCTTC.

CDR3 in DNA: TGCGCCAGCAGCTTGGTTGGGCTGTCCTTCTCTGGAAACACCATATATTTT. Its translation: CASSLVGLSFSGNTIYF. The chain couples TRBV5-1 to TRBJ1-3; D is unclear. The germline CDR1 and CDR2 sequences are SGHRS and YFSETQ. CDR3 length: 17 residues. Trimming cost V 0 bases and J 0 bases, with 13 bases left between them. Together with reference TRBV5-1 and TRBJ1-3, the CDR3 gives the full variable domain: KAGVTQTPRYLIKTRGQQVTLSCSPISGHRSVSWYQQTPGQGLQFLFEYFSETQRNKGNFPGRFSGRQFSNSRSEMNVSTLELGDSALYLCASSLVGLSFSGNTIYFGEGSWLTVV.

The chain employs TRBV11-2 and TRBJ1-2, with 7 bases fitting TRBD1. The CDR3 spans 14 residues. The germline V gene encodes CDR1 SGHAT and CDR2 FQNNGV. The ends lost 5 bases at V and 4 bases at J; junction bases unmatched: 7. The DNA for the CDR3 is TGTGCCAGCAGCGAGACAACAGGGGCCTATGGCTACACCTTC. Translated, it gives CASSETTGAYGYTF.

V and J are TRBV5-1 and TRBJ1-2; D call uncertain. CDR3 size: 14 residues. V was clipped by 0 bases and J by 0 bases, with 6 bases between them. Germline V gives CDR1 SGHRS, CDR2 YFSETQ. The CDR3: CASSLEGANYGYTF. The CDR3 bases are TGCGCCAGCAGCTTGGAGGGAGCTAACTATGGCTACACCTTC.

V is TRBV3-1 (or the pseudogene TRBV3-2) and J is TRBJ2-7; D not resolved. The V gene lost 6 bases and the J gene lost 2 bases, with 14 bases spanning the gap. This CDR3 contains 14 residues. The V gene's germline CDR1 is LGHDT and CDR2 YNNKEL (reference sequence). In DNA, the CDR3 is TGTGCCAGCAGTCCAACTGCGCTGCCCTACGAGCAGTACTTC. Translating gives CASSPTALPYEQYF.

Regarding this clone: This specimen includes other DNA sequences encoding the same CDR3. CDR3 nucleotides: TGTGCCAGCAGTGGCGACTCAAATCAGCCCCAGCATTTT. Translation gives CASSGDSNQPQHF. This chain joins TRBV2 and TRBJ1-5; D not certain. Looked up from germline, CDR1 is SNHLY and CDR2 is FYNNEI. Trimming pared 4 bases from V and 4 bases from J, leaving 8 bases between. This CDR3 region has 13 residues.

This clone was counted a single time. The J gene is TRBJ1-1, the V gene TRBV9; D uncertain. Germline loops: CDR1 SGDLS, CDR2 YYNGEE. The CDR3 has 16 amino acids. V lost 0 bases and J 0 bases, leaving 12 bases between the germline ends. CDR3 residues: CASSVGAGGMNTEAFF. CDR3 nucleotides: TGTGCCAGCAGCGTAGGGGCAGGAGGAATGAACACTGAAGCTTTCTTT. The full variable domain, in which reference TRBV9 and TRBJ1-1 provide the parts outside the CDR3, is DSGVTQTPKHLITATGQRVTLRCSPRSGDLSVYWYQQSLDQGLQFLIQYYNGEERAKGNILERFSAQQFPDLHSELNLSSLELGDSALYFCASSVGAGGMNTEAFFGQGTRLTVV.

The V and J genes are TRBV19 and TRBJ1-3; D is undetermined. This CDR3 region has 13 residues. Trimming cost V 8 bases and J 0 bases, with 8 bases left between them. Germline values: CDR1 LNHDA, CDR2 SQIVND (reference sequence). CDR3 protein: CASSRISGNTIYF. Here the CDR3 DNA reads TGTGCCAGTTCGCGGATCTCTGGAAACACCATATATTTT.

This chain joins TRBV5-4 and TRBJ1-1; D gene uncertain. The CDR3 is made up of 14 amino acids. Germline values: CDR1 SGHNT, CDR2 YYREEE (reference sequence). Trimming stripped 7 bases from V and 0 bases from J, with 13 bases between. The CDR3 DNA sequence: TGTGCCAGCTCCAACGGGGTCCTGAACACTGAAGCTTTCTTT. Translation: CASSNGVLNTEAFF. Variable domain in full (rest from reference TRBV5-4 and TRBJ1-1): ETGVTQSPTHLIKTRGQQVTLRCSSQSGHNTVSWYQQALGQGPQFIFQYYREEENGRGNFPPRFSGLQFPNYSSELNVNALELDDSALYLCASSNGVLNTEAFFGQGTRLTVV.

V gene TRBV7-2 combines with J gene TRBJ2-7; D is undetermined. Germline loops: CDR1 SGHTA, CDR2 FQGNSA. CDR3 size: 12 residues. Trimming pared 5 bases from V and 0 bases from J, leaving 5 bases between. CDR3 DNA sequence: TGTGCCAGCAGCCCCAACTCCTACGAGCAGTACTTC. It translates to CASSPNSYEQYF.

The CDR3 protein is CASSLAGDRFGNTIYF. DNA of the CDR3: TGCGCCAGCAGCTTGGCCGGAGACAGGTTTGGAAACACCATATATTTT. The chain links TRBV5-1 to TRBJ1-3; the D gene is possibly TRBD1 (6 bases). V lost 0 bases to trimming and J lost 3 bases, with 13 bases between them. Per germline, CDR1 SGHRS and CDR2 YFSETQ. There are 16 residues in the CDR3.

The chain couples TRBV7-3 to TRBJ2-2; D ambiguous. CDR1 and CDR2 (germline): SGHTA, FQGTGA. The V and J ends lost 1 base and 4 bases respectively, with 7 bases between them. This CDR3 region has 14 residues. CDR3 sequence: CASSLIPFTGELFF. The CDR3 DNA sequence: TGTGCCAGCAGCTTAATTCCATTCACCGGGGAGCTGTTTTTT.

CDR3 sequence (DNA): TGCAGTGCTACCCAAAACAATGAGCAGTTCTTC. Its translation is CSATQNNEQFF. The chain employs TRBV20-1 and TRBJ2-1; D gene uncertain. The ends were cut back, 4 bases at V and 5 bases at J, with 6 bases in the middle. This CDR3 spans 11 amino acids. CDR1 DFQATT and CDR2 SNEGSKA come from the germline V gene (reference sequence).